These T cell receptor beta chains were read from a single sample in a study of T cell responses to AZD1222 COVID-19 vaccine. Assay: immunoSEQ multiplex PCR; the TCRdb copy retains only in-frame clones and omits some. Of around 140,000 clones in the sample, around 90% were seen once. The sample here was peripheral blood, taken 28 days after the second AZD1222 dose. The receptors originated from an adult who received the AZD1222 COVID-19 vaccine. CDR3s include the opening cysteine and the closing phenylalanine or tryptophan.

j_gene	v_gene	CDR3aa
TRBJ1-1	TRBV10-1	CASSDPGARAFF
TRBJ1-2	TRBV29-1	CSVERGTGGGYGYTF
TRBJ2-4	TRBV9	CASSVDWRGDIQYF
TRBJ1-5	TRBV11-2	CASSPTSVGGSNQPQHF
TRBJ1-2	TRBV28	CASSFRTGVVYGYTF
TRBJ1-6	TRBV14	CASSQSRSSPLHF
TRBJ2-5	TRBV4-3	CASSQRQYQETQYF
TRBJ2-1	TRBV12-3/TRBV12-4	CASSPGLASFF
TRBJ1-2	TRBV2	CASQGPSPTDYGYTF
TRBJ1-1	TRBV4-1	CASSPTTGSGTEAFF
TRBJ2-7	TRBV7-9	CASSLGRSGTYEQYF
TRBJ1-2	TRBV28	CASIRGAGLSGGYTF
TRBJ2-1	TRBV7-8	CASSLGRTGEQFF
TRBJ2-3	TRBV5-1	CASKALAGVTDTQYF
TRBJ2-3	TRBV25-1	CASSGTSDTDTQYF
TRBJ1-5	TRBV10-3	CAISESGLNQPQHF
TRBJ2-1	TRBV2	CASRGGRDKQFF
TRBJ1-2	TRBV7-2	CASSITGGVVGYTF
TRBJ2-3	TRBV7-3	CASSANPNTDTQYF
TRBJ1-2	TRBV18	CASSRAVATIEGYTF
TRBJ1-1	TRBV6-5	CASSRSGTANTEAFF
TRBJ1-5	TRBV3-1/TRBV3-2	CASSRGVVEPQHF
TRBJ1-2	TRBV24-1	CATSDSYGYTF
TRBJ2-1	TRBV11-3	CASSSRAGNEQFF